A selection of T cell receptor beta chains follows, all from one sample in a study of PD-1 blockade in mismatch repair-deficient tumors. Using immunoSEQ multiplex PCR, the repertoire was profiled, and TCRdb retains in-frame clones only, with some absent. Among around 52,000 clones, roughly 80% were seen once, and the ten largest hold roughly 8%. The specimen was peripheral blood, collected about 4.5 months after starting pembrolizumab. The receptor source for this set is an adult with mismatch repair-deficient cancer. Each CDR3 is given with its conserved first and last residue. The D gene is left open where the match is weak. Clone size is given for some rows only: seen once, a few or many times, or a class if the clone is expanded.

>NA|TRBJ1-1|NA|TRBV6-6
TGTGCCAGCAGTTACTCCTTAGGAGCTTTCTTT
CASSYSLGAFF
>NA|TRBJ2-5|NA|TRBV10-3
TGTGCCATCAGTGACCTTCAGGGGCAGGTTGGGACCCAGTACTTC
CAISDLQGQVGTQYF
>TRBD2|TRBJ2-1|NA|TRBV7-7
TGTGCTAGCAGCCAACTAGCGGGAGGCGTAAATGAGCAGTTCTTC
CASSQLAGGVNEQFF
>NA|TRBJ2-1|NA|TRBV12-5
TGTGCTAGTGGTTTGGCAGCGAATGAGCAGTTCTTC
CASGLAANEQFF
>NA|TRBJ2-3|NA|TRBV11-3
TGTGCCAGCAGCCCAGGACCAGCTGCAGATACGCAGTATTTT
CASSPGPAADTQYF
>NA|TRBJ1-1|NA|TRBV14
TGTGCCAGCAGCCGGGGGGGTCCTCCCCCTGAAGCTTTCTTT
CASSRGGPPPEAFF
>TRBD2|TRBJ2-1|NA|TRBV7-9
TGTGCCAGCAGCTCAAGACTAGCGGGAGACAATGAGCAGTTCTTC
CASSSRLAGDNEQFF
>NA|TRBJ2-6|NA|TRBV5-1
TGCGCCAGCAGCTATTCGGGTGACGGGGCCAACGTCCTGACTTTC
CASSYSGDGANVLTF
>NA|TRBJ2-7|once|TRBV30
TGTGCCTGGAGAAAGAGCAGTAGTAACGAGCAGTACTTC
CAWRKSSSNEQYF
>TRBD1|TRBJ2-7|once|TRBV11-2
TGTGCCAGCAGCCCGGGACAGGGGATGCAGTACTTC
CASSPGQGMQYF
>NA|TRBJ1-5|NA|TRBV5-1
TGCGCCAGCAGCTTGGATGGAAGCAATCAGCCCCAGCATTTT
CASSLDGSNQPQHF
>TRBD1|TRBJ2-6|few|TRBV27
TGTGCCAGCAGAAGACAGGGGTCAGGGGCCAACGTCCTGACTTTC
CASRRQGSGANVLTF
>NA|TRBJ1-2|NA|TRBV5-3
TGTGCCAGCAGCTGGGGATCAGGGAGTAACTATGGCTACACCTTC
CASSWGSGSNYGYTF
>NA|TRBJ2-3|NA|TRBV7-9
TGTGCCAGCGGCGGCCCCGGCACAGATACGCAGTATTTT
CASGGPGTDTQYF
>NA|TRBJ2-7|NA|TRBV7-3
TGTGCCAGCAGCGGGGACCGCGAGCAGTACTTC
CASSGDREQYF
>NA|TRBJ2-7|NA|TRBV18
TGTGCCAGCTCACCATTAGTGGGGGAATACGAGCAGTACTTC
CASSPLVGEYEQYF
>NA|TRBJ1-1|NA|TRBV10-3
TGTGCCATCATGGAGGGGCCGGACACTGAAGCTTTCTTT
CAIMEGPDTEAFF
>NA|TRBJ2-2|NA|TRBV6-4
TGTGCCAGCAGTGACTCCCCGGGACTTAACACCGGGGAGCTGTTTTTT
CASSDSPGLNTGELFF
>NA|TRBJ2-5|NA|TRBV6-6
TGTGCCAGCGGCCTAGGAGAGACCCAGTACTTC
CASGLGETQYF
>TRBD2|TRBJ2-1|NA|TRBV14
TGTGCCAGCAGCCAAGAAGGTCTAGCGGGTTACAATGAGCAGTTCTTC
CASSQEGLAGYNEQFF
>NA|TRBJ2-5|once|TRBV7-7
TGTGCTAGCAGCTCCGGACTACCTGAAGAGACCCAGTACTTC
CASSSGLPEETQYF
>TRBD2|TRBJ2-3|NA|TRBV9
TGTGCCAGCAGCGTAGGTCTAGCGGGAGGTGGAGATACGCAGTATTTT
CASSVGLAGGGDTQYF
>TRBD1|TRBJ1-2|few|TRBV19
TGTGCCAGTAGTATACAGGCACGGGACAGAATTGGCTACACCTTC
CASSIQARDRIGYTF
>NA|TRBJ1-1|once|TRBV4-3
TGCGCCAGCAGCCAAGGTCCGGGGATGGTCAACACTGAAGCTTTCTTT
CASSQGPGMVNTEAFF
>NA|TRBJ2-7|NA|TRBV19
TGTGCCAGTAGTGTGGGTAGTCTCGGTGACTACGAGCAGTACTTC
CASSVGSLGDYEQYF
>TRBD2|TRBJ2-1|NA|TRBV27
TGTGCCAGCAGTTCCCGACTAGCAGCCAGGTACAATGAGCAGTTCTTC
CASSSRLAARYNEQFF
>NA|TRBJ2-1|NA|TRBV6-6
TGTGCCAGCAGCCCGCGGGTAAACAATGAGCAGTTCTTC
CASSPRVNNEQFF
>TRBD2|TRBJ2-7|NA|TRBV5-6
TGTGCCAGCAGCGATGGTCCTAGCGGGAGAGGGAGCTACGAGCAGTACTTC
CASSDGPSGRGSYEQYF
>NA|TRBJ1-2|NA|TRBV7-9
TGTGCCAGCAGCTTCCCCCCGGCCGGGTTCGCGAAAAGTGGCTACACCTTC
CASSFPPAGFAKSGYTF
>TRBD1|TRBJ2-7|NA|TRBV6-6
TGTGCCAGCAGGGCAGGGGGTGAGCAGTACTTC
CASRAGGEQYF
>TRBD1|TRBJ2-7|NA|TRBV7-6
TGTGCCAGCAGCCCCCGGACAGGGGGCCCCGAGCAGTACTTC
CASSPRTGGPEQYF
>NA|TRBJ1-1|once|TRBV9
TGTGCCAGCAGCGTAGGGGTATCCACTGAAGCTTTCTTT
CASSVGVSTEAFF
>TRBD1|TRBJ1-5|NA|TRBV6-1
TGTGCCAGCAGAAGGACAGGGTCCGGTCAGCCCCAGCATTTT
CASRRTGSGQPQHF
>NA|TRBJ2-3|NA|TRBV6-5
TGTGCCAGCTCCCCTAGTCTGTGGGTGCTAGATACGCAGTATTTT
CASSPSLWVLDTQYF
>NA|TRBJ1-1|NA|TRBV10-1
TGCGCCAGCAGTGACACAGGTGGGAACACTGAAGCTTTCTTT
CASSDTGGNTEAFF
>NA|TRBJ2-1|NA|TRBV7-2
TGTGCCAGCAGCTCTCCGTCTTTCAATGAGCAGTTCTTC
CASSSPSFNEQFF
>TRBD2|TRBJ2-7|NA|TRBV5-4
TGCGCCAGCAGCCAAGATATTAGCGGGAGGAGCTACGAGCAGTACTTC
CASSQDISGRSYEQYF
>NA|TRBJ1-3|NA|TRBV27
TGTGCCAGCAGTTTAGGGGGAGGAACTGGAAACACCATATATTTT
CASSLGGGTGNTIYF
>NA|TRBJ2-7|NA|TRBV9
TGTGCCAGCAGCGATGAAGGGAACTACGAGCAGTACTTC
CASSDEGNYEQYF
>NA|TRBJ2-5|NA|TRBV23-1
TGCGCCAGCAGTCGGGTGGGTAGAGACCAAGAGACCCAGTACTTC
CASSRVGRDQETQYF
>NA|TRBJ1-3|NA|TRBV10-3
TGTGCCATCAGGACGGACAGCGCTGGAAACACCATATATTTT
CAIRTDSAGNTIYF
>NA|TRBJ2-6|NA|TRBV6-4
TGTGCCAGCAGTCAAAACGCCCCCCGGGGCGCTGGGGCCAACGTCCTGACTTTC
CASSQNAPRGAGANVLTF
>TRBD1|TRBJ2-2|NA|TRBV5-1
TGCGCCAGCAGCACCGGACAGGTTCCCGGGGAGCTGTTTTTT
CASSTGQVPGELFF
>NA|TRBJ2-7|NA|TRBV6-5
TGTGCCAGCAGTTACTCCTTTTGGGACGAGCAGTACTTC
CASSYSFWDEQYF
>TRBD1|TRBJ2-7|NA|TRBV11-2
TGTGCCAGCAGCTTGGGCATGGGGACAGGGGGTGAGGAGCAGTACTTC
CASSLGMGTGGEEQYF
>TRBD1|TRBJ1-1|NA|TRBV18
TGTGCCAGCTCCCTTAACAGGGGGCGAATGAACACTGAAGCTTTCTTT
CASSLNRGRMNTEAFF
>TRBD2|TRBJ2-7|NA|TRBV28
TGTGCCAGCAGTCGATCTAGCGGGAGTTACGAGCAGTACTTC
CASSRSSGSYEQYF
>NA|TRBJ2-7|NA|TRBV7-2
TGTGCCAGCAGCCCAAAACCGGGACTGGGGTACTTC
CASSPKPGLGYF